This T cell receptor (beta chain) is drawn from a study of T cell responses to AZD1222 COVID-19 vaccine. The data were produced by immunoSEQ multiplex PCR, yet TCRdb's version contains in-frame clones alone and is incomplete. The sample has 150,000 or so clones; 92% are singletons. Study-wide findings and caveats: With two AZD1222 doses given, Spike-specific TCR breadth and depth both rose. Mapped onto spike, vaccine-associated CD4 TCRs spanned it and were dominant at 160-218 and 743-854. Seropositive AZD1222 recipients at baseline numbered only five or six.

CDR3 size: 17 residues. Per the germline V gene, CDR1 is LGHNA and CDR2 is YSLEER. Trimming took 5 bases from V and 6 from J; bases not matched to a gene: 14. Analysis merged second doses at about 4 or about 12 weeks. This clone was seen just once. Its antigen remains unidentified. The receptor was derived from an adult who received the AZD1222 COVID-19 vaccine. The rearrangement uses TRBV4-3 and TRBJ2-2, with TRBD2 matching over 8 bases. Sequencing used peripheral blood, obtained 28 days after the second AZD1222 dose. This CDR3 is CASSNYLAGLAPGELFF. CDR3 DNA sequence: TGCGCCAGCAGCAACTACTTAGCGGGATTGGCTCCCGGGGAGCTGTTTTTT.